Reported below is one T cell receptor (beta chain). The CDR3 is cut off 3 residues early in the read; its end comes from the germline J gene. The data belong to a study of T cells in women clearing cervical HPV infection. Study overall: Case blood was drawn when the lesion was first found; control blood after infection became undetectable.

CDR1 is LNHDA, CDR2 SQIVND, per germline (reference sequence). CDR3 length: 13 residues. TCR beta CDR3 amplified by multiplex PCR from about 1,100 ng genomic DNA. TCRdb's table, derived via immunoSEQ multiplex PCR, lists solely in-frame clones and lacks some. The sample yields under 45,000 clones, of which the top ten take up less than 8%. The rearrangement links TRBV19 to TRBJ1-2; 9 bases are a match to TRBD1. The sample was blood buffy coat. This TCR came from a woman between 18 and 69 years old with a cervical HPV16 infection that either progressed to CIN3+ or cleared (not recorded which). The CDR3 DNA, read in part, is TGTGCCAGTCGTCAGGGACAGGGAGAAGGC. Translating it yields CASRQGQGEG. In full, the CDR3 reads CASRQGQGEGYTF.